A selection of T cell receptor beta chains follows, all from one sample in a study of CD8 T cells in ankylosing spondylitis. TCRdb reprocessed the 5' RACE reads via MiXCR and lists one record per CDR3 protein. The sample includes 500,000 to 650,000 distinct CDR3 sequences, approximately 5.3% seen only once; the top ten take around 3.5%. Specimen: blood, either unsorted or a sorted T cell fraction (not recorded which). These receptors came from a male donor with ankylosing spondylitis. Each CDR3 is given without its conserved first and last residue.

j_gene | len | v_gene | CDR3aa
TRBJ2-7 | 10 | TRBV29-1 | SVEEMGYEQY
TRBJ2-1 | 12 | TRBV4-3 | TSSERGSYNEQF
TRBJ2-1 | 16 | TRBV4-2 | ASSRGLSKGSGYNEQF
TRBJ2-5 | 12 | TRBV4-3 | ASSQEILGGTQY
TRBJ2-3 | 15 | TRBV15 | ATSSLRGAGVGDTQY
TRBJ2-5 | 15 | TRBV6-1 | ASSLGLAGGYQETQY
TRBJ2-3 | 14 | TRBV7-2 | ASSLVGGLSTDTQY
TRBJ1-1 | 11 | TRBV4-1 | ASSQVGEGEAF
TRBJ1-6 | 13 | TRBV9 | ASSVTDGIYSPLH
TRBJ2-7 | 14 | TRBV10-2 | ASSTGGTQASYEQY
TRBJ1-1 | 13 | TRBV28 | ASSLNQGGNTEAF
TRBJ2-1 | 14 | TRBV9 | ASSVAGGPPRNEQF
TRBJ2-1 | 15 | TRBV12-3/TRBV12-4 | TSSLGRLAGRSNEQF
TRBJ1-5 | 11 | TRBV2 | ASRTDYNQPQH
TRBJ1-5 | 15 | TRBV4-3 | ASSQGRGAGSNQPQH
TRBJ2-7 | 12 | TRBV27 | ASSWGSTPYEQY
TRBJ2-1 | 10 | TRBV7-9 | ASNRDNNEQF
TRBJ1-1 | 12 | TRBV7-9 | ASRWGSGTAEAF
TRBJ1-6 | 13 | TRBV6-1 | ASSIGTGGNSPLH
TRBJ1-4 | 15 | TRBV5-1 | ASSLADRGRGGGKLF
TRBJ1-3 | 14 | TRBV7-2 | ASSRQGAGSGNTIY
TRBJ2-3 | 12 | TRBV9 | ASSVEGLVDTQY
TRBJ2-6 | 14 | TRBV5-5 | ASSALTASGANVLT
TRBJ2-5 | 13 | TRBV7-2 | ASSLGDYLLETQY
TRBJ1-4 | 12 | TRBV10-3 | AISRDATNEKLF
TRBJ2-1 | 12 | TRBV11-2 | ASSSGGGSNEQF
TRBJ2-3 | 14 | TRBV4-2 | ASSQEQGRSTDTQY
TRBJ2-3 | 10 | TRBV6-2/TRBV6-3 | ASSSNMDTQY
TRBJ2-3 | 13 | TRBV4-3 | ASSRSDRATDTQY
TRBJ1-6 | 14 | TRBV3-1 | ASSKSFIRSESPLH
TRBJ2-2 | 13 | TRBV5-1 | ASSVDSNPTGELF
TRBJ2-6 | 14 | TRBV4-3 | ASSLSPGAGANVLT
TRBJ2-5 | 13 | TRBV20-1 | SAKGDRGIEETQY
TRBJ1-1 | 13 | TRBV5-6 | ASSPIGQEITEAF
TRBJ1-2 | 10 | TRBV6-5 | ASHALNYGYT
TRBJ2-7 | 12 | TRBV10-3 | AISRTGGSYEQY
TRBJ1-5 | 13 | TRBV2 | ASSGYSSSNQPQH
TRBJ1-6 | 16 | TRBV9 | ASSASPSPRFYNSPLH
TRBJ2-3 | 12 | TRBV27 | ASSLGTRADTQY
TRBJ1-5 | 13 | TRBV5-1 | ASSLGTGSNQPQH
TRBJ2-1 | 15 | TRBV4-3 | ASSQDGIAGEHNEQF
TRBJ2-7 | 13 | TRBV6-5 | ASSYIGAGGQVQY
TRBJ1-1 | 16 | TRBV5-1 | ASSRQGGEVARVTEAF
TRBJ2-1 | 17 | TRBV2 | ASSDLLSYLAGGSDEQF
TRBJ2-1 | 13 | TRBV11-2 | ASSSGLAGAGEQF
TRBJ2-1 | 13 | TRBV6-4 | ASSDSSSSYNEQF
TRBJ2-7 | 13 | TRBV7-2 | ASSPDWTSSYEQY
TRBJ2-5 | 14 | TRBV5-1 | ASRVDSRELRETQY
TRBJ2-1 | 11 | TRBV20-1 | SATSPRYNEQF
TRBJ2-3 | 11 | TRBV7-9 | AMGLGSTDTQY
TRBJ2-5 | 9 | TRBV7-4 | ASSLFTAQY
TRBJ2-6 | 14 | TRBV27 | ASSFSGGGGANVLT
TRBJ2-7 | 13 | TRBV12-3/TRBV12-4 | ASSLTDRGGNEQY
TRBJ2-7 | 13 | TRBV7-2 | ASSPPRSGSYEQY
TRBJ2-1 | 19 | TRBV5-1 | ASSGGKEGLADYSSYNEQF
TRBJ1-1 | 11 | TRBV20-1 | SANKAVNTEAF
TRBJ2-7 | 13 | TRBV28 | ASTQGPFSSYEQY
TRBJ2-1 | 11 | TRBV12-5 | ASGTPGQVEQF
TRBJ2-1 | 11 | TRBV20-1 | SASHAAGTRRF